Each of the 11 T cell receptor beta chains below was sequenced from the same sample in a study of T cell responses to AZD1222 COVID-19 vaccine. Assay used: immunoSEQ multiplex PCR; TCRdb lists only in-frame clones, some missing. This table holds over 100,000 clones, roughly 84% found once. Material: peripheral blood, obtained on day 0 of AZD1222 vaccination. Source of these receptors: an adult in good health.

V is TRBV5-6 and J is TRBJ1-2, with unresolved D. The CDR3 length is 15 residues. Trimming removed 4 bases from V and 2 bases from J, with 15 bases in between. CDR1 is SGHDT, CDR2 YYEEEE, per germline. This CDR3 reads CASSQRWAGNYGYTF. Written as DNA, the CDR3 is TGTGCCAGCAGCCAACGGTGGGCAGGAAACTATGGCTACACCTTC.

This clone came up once. The chain couples TRBV5-7 to TRBJ2-1; a possible D gene is TRBD2 (6 bases). TRBV5-7 is recorded as an ORF, its role being uncertain. V was shortened by 0 bases and J by 0 bases, with 19 bases between the two germline ends. The CDR3 sequence is 19 residues long. CDR3 coding DNA: TGTGCCAGCAGCTTGGTCGTTCGCGGGGCGAAGTGCTCCTACAATGAGCAGTTCTTC. This gives the protein CASSLVVRGAKCSYNEQFF.

The chain uses TRBV4-1 and TRBJ1-2, with TRBD1 matching over 8 bases. Germline CDR1 and CDR2: MGHRA and YSYEKL. This CDR3 has 16 residues. With V trimmed by 2 bases and J by 8 bases, 13 bases remained unmatched. The CDR3 here is CASSQFPRDRREGYTF. The DNA for the CDR3 is TGCGCCAGCAGCCAATTCCCCCGGGACAGGCGGGAGGGCTACACCTTC.

This clone showed up just once. V usage is TRBV9 and J usage is TRBJ2-2, with 9 nucleotides matching TRBD1. This CDR3 contains 16 residues. CDR1 is SGDLS and CDR2 is YYNGEE in the germline V gene. V lost 2 bases and J lost 4; bases outside the gene matches: 6. This chain's CDR3 is CASSVPGQGGTGELFF. The DNA of the CDR3 is TGTGCCAGCAGCGTCCCGGGACAGGGTGGCACCGGGGAGCTGTTTTTT.

This chain links TRBV3-1 (or the pseudogene TRBV3-2) with TRBJ1-1, with 11 bases lining up with TRBD1. The CDR3 has 15 amino acids. With V trimmed by 5 bases and J by 6 bases, 8 bases remained unmatched. CDR1 is LGHDT and CDR2 is YNNKEL in the germline V gene (reference sequence). Here the CDR3 reads CASSAGTGGMAEAFF. CDR3 DNA: TGTGCCAGCAGCGCCGGGACAGGGGGGATGGCTGAAGCTTTCTTT.

The rearrangement links TRBV19 to TRBJ2-5; tentative D call: TRBD1 (5 bases). The V gene lost 6 bases and the J gene lost 4 bases, with 12 bases spanning the gap. The length of the CDR3 is 13 residues. Germline V gene lookup returns CDR1 LNHDA and CDR2 SQIVND (reference sequence). The CDR3 region has the DNA TGTGCCAGTAGACTCGACAGTGGAGAGACCCAGTACTTC. Amino acid sequence: CASRLDSGETQYF.

The CDR3 sequence is CASSLDTGTGELFF. The CDR3 DNA reads as TGTGCCAGCAGCTTAGACACCGGCACCGGGGAGCTGTTTTTT. J is TRBJ2-2 and V is TRBV7-6; no reliable D call. This CDR3 is built from 14 residues. Trimming shortened V by 1 base and J by 4 bases, and 7 bases separated the two germline ends. Germline loops: CDR1 SGHVS, CDR2 FNYEAQ.

The chain is built from TRBV7-8 and TRBJ2-3; TRBD2 aligns across 15 bases. The CDR3 contains 17 residues. Trimming removed 4 bases from V and 2 bases from J; junction bases left unmatched: 4. Per germline, CDR1 SGHVS and CDR2 FQNEAQ. The CDR3 coding sequence is TGTGCCAGCAGCTCTGGGACTAGCGGGGGGACCACAGATACGCAGTATTTT. Residues: CASSSGTSGGTTDTQYF.

This chain uses TRBV2 with TRBJ1-2, with D possibly being TRBD1 (5 bases). CDR1 and CDR2 (germline): SNHLY, FYNNEI. The V and J ends lost 2 bases and 0 bases respectively, with 13 bases between them. CDR3 length: 16 amino acids. CDR3 sequence: CASSERGRETNYGYTF. In nucleotides, the CDR3 is TGTGCCAGCAGTGAAAGGGGCCGGGAAACTAACTATGGCTACACCTTC.

V gene TRBV28 combines with J gene TRBJ1-2, with no clear D. The germline V gene has CDR1 MDHEN and CDR2 SYDVKM. This CDR3 is built from 12 residues. V was clipped by 5 bases and J by 6 bases, with 10 bases between them. CDR3 in DNA: TGTGCCAGCAGTAAAGGGAGTGATGGCTACACCTTC. Its translation is CASSKGSDGYTF.

The J gene is TRBJ2-3, the V gene TRBV11-2, with 8 positions matching TRBD2. From germline, CDR1 is SGHAT and CDR2 FQNNGV. CDR3 length: 17 residues. V shed 4 bases, J shed 1 base, and the junction held 10 bases outside the gene matches. The CDR3 coding sequence is TGTGCCAGCAGCTACCCGAGCGGGAGCTGGGGCACAGATACGCAGTATTTT. Its translation is CASSYPSGSWGTDTQYF.